One and the same sample provided the 21 T cell receptor beta chains below, sequenced in a study of T cells in tuberculosis. The data were produced by immunoSEQ multiplex PCR, yet TCRdb's version contains in-frame clones alone and is incomplete. The table has some 40,000 clones, 95% seen once. Sequenced: PBMCs. The origin of the receptors is a donor aged 10-30 years with latent tuberculosis or without tuberculosis infection.

The chain combines TRBV21-1 with TRBJ1-2. TRBV21-1 is a pseudogene. The CDR3 is 16 residues long. This CDR3 is CASSKCGEGGSHGYTF. CDR3 sequence (DNA): TGTGCCAGCAGCAAATGTGGCGAAGGAGGAAGTCATGGCTACACCTTC.

The chain carries TRBV27 and TRBJ2-7; D is unclear. The CDR3 has 16 residues. Trimming took 0 bases from V and 0 from J, leaving 12 bases between them. Per germline, CDR1 MNHEY and CDR2 SMNVEV (reference sequence). The CDR3 reads CASSLSLGSLSYEQYF. The CDR3 DNA reads as TGTGCCAGCAGTTTATCTTTGGGCAGTCTCTCCTACGAGCAGTACTTC.

The CDR3 DNA is TGTGCCAGCAGCTATATTGTGGTAGCGGGGACCACAGATACGCAGTATTTT. Translation: CASSYIVVAGTTDTQYF. V gene TRBV13 combines with J gene TRBJ2-3; 8 nucleotides line up with TRBD2. Germline V lookup: CDR1 PRHDT, CDR2 FYEKMQ (reference sequence). The CDR3 is made up of 17 amino acids. Trimming cost V 4 bases and J 2 bases; bases outside gene matches: 11.

This clone was observed once. This sequence joins TRBV5-1 and TRBJ1-3; D not certain. Germline CDR1 reads SGHRS; CDR2 reads YFSETQ. This CDR3 contains 15 residues. V dropped 4 bases and J dropped 2 bases, with 13 bases sitting between them. CDR3: CASSPQTTAGNTIYF. DNA for the CDR3: TGCGCCAGCAGCCCCCAAACCACGGCTGGAAACACCATATATTTT.

The chain combines TRBV5-4 with TRBJ1-1; D is unclear. The CDR3 totals 12 residues. The germline gives CDR1 SGHNT, CDR2 YYREEE (reference sequence). With 2 bases removed from V and 6 bases from J, the gap between germline ends came to 8 bases. In DNA form, the CDR3 reads TGTGCCAGCAGCTTCTCCCGGGCTGAAGCTTTCTTT. The encoded protein is CASSFSRAEAFF.

The chain links TRBV18 to TRBJ2-7; tentative D call: TRBD1 (6 bases). The V gene's germline CDR1 is KGHSH and CDR2 LQKENI. V lost 2 bases to trimming and J lost 1 base, with 12 bases between them. The CDR3 has 15 residues. The CDR3, as DNA: TGTGCCAGCTCACCATCAGGACAGAAATCCTACGAGCAGTACTTC. It codes for CASSPSGQKSYEQYF.

This clone was seen once. V is TRBV2 and J is TRBJ2-4, with TRBD2 as a possible D gene (6 bases). V was shortened by 4 bases and J by 7 bases, with 8 bases between the two germline ends. The CDR3 is 12 residues long. Germline CDR1 SNHLY, CDR2 FYNNEI. In nucleotides, the CDR3 is TGTGCCAGCAGTGGCCTAGCGAACATTCAGTACTTC. The encoded protein is CASSGLANIQYF.

This chain uses TRBV2 with TRBJ2-7; 10 positions match TRBD2. After removal of 2 bases from V and 2 bases from J, the junction contained 9 bases not matched to a gene. Germline V gives CDR1 SNHLY, CDR2 FYNNEI. CDR3 length: 17 amino acids. DNA of the CDR3: TGTGCCAGCAGTGAAATGGGACTAGCGTTCACTACCTACGAGCAGTACTTC. Translating gives CASSEMGLAFTTYEQYF.

The gene calls are TRBV9 and TRBJ2-7, with TRBD1 matching 11 bases. CDR1 and CDR2 from the germline V gene are SGDLS and YYNGEE. Losses at the gene ends were 4 bases for V and 4 bases for J; bases not matched to a gene: 7. This CDR3 has 15 amino acids. The CDR3 DNA sequence: TGTGCCAGCAGCCCCCCCGGGACAGGGGGATACGAGCAGTACTTC. Its protein is CASSPPGTGGYEQYF.

The chain couples TRBV9 to TRBJ1-2; 7 bases fit TRBD1. With V trimmed by 5 bases and J by 4 bases, 8 bases remained unmatched. The V gene's germline CDR1 is SGDLS and CDR2 YYNGEE. This CDR3 comprises 14 residues. CDR3 sequence (DNA): TGTGCCAGCAGTGATAGGACAGGCCTCTATGGCTACACCTTC. Translation gives CASSDRTGLYGYTF.

This clone was recorded once. The chain links TRBV7-2 to TRBJ2-7, with no clear D. Between the trimmed V and J ends, which lost 4 bases and 1 base, there was a span of 8 bases. Germline CDR1 and CDR2: SGHTA and FQGNSA. The CDR3 runs 13 residues. CDR3 in amino acids: CASSSPRSYEQYF. DNA of the CDR3: TGTGCCAGCAGCTCCCCCCGGTCCTACGAGCAGTACTTC.

The V gene is TRBV27, the J gene TRBJ1-2; 9 bases line up with TRBD1. Germline V gene data show CDR1 as MNHEY and CDR2 as SMNVEV (reference sequence). CDR3 length: 13 amino acids. The ends lost 2 bases at V and 5 bases at J; junction bases unmatched: 0. The CDR3 region has the DNA TGTGCCAGCAGTTTAGGGACAGGGTATGGCTACACCTTC. Translated: CASSLGTGYGYTF.

CDR3 sequence: CASSPRHSGNTIYF. CDR3 DNA: TGCGCCAGCAGCCCGCGACACTCTGGAAACACCATATATTTT. The genes are TRBV5-1 and TRBJ1-3, with D unclear. V was clipped by 4 bases and J by 0 bases, with 8 bases between them. CDR3 length equals 14 residues. From germline, CDR1 is SGHRS and CDR2 YFSETQ.

J is TRBJ2-6 and V is TRBV6-6, with 7 bases matching TRBD1. CDR3 length: 16 amino acids. Germline V gene sequence: CDR1 MNHNY, CDR2 SVGAGI (reference sequence). Trimming took 6 bases from V and 0 from J; bases not matched to a gene: 5. The CDR3 DNA reads as TGTGCCAGCAGACAGACAGGGAGCTCTGGGGCCAACGTCCTGACTTTC. Its translation is CASRQTGSSGANVLTF.

The rearrangement links TRBV7-7 to TRBJ2-2, with 10 bases that match TRBD2. CDR3 length: 15 residues. Looked up from germline, CDR1 is SSHAT and CDR2 is FNYEAQ (reference sequence). Losses at the gene ends were 6 bases for V and 9 bases for J; bases not matched to a gene: 10. The CDR3 loop reads CASSRTSGDVWELFF. The CDR3 coding sequence is TGTGCCAGCAGTAGAACTAGCGGGGACGTCTGGGAGCTGTTTTTT.

The chain recombines TRBV27 with TRBJ2-1, with 13 bases aligning to TRBD2. The J segment lost 7 bases and the V segment lost 1 base, leaving 4 bases of the junction unmatched. The CDR3 has 16 residues. Germline loops: CDR1 MNHEY, CDR2 SMNVEV (reference sequence). DNA for the CDR3: TGTGCCAGCAGTTTATTCACTAGCGGGGGGGTAAATGAGCAGTTCTTC. Its translation: CASSLFTSGGVNEQFF.

The chain recombines TRBV14 with TRBJ2-1; D is undetermined. In germline, CDR1 is SGHDN, CDR2 FVKESK. The CDR3 runs 13 residues. V was trimmed by 4 bases and J by 8 bases, leaving 12 bases between them. The CDR3 is CASSRNHYYEQFF. CDR3 nucleotide sequence: TGTGCCAGCAGCCGAAATCACTATTATGAGCAGTTCTTC.

This rearrangement joins TRBV9 to TRBJ1-2, with TRBD1 as a possible D gene (6 bases). V dropped 4 bases and J dropped 4 bases, with 17 bases sitting between them. CDR1 and CDR2 from the germline V gene are SGDLS and YYNGEE. The CDR3 is 15 residues long. The DNA for the CDR3 is TGTGCCAGCAGCTCGGGGACATTTGGGGCCTATGGCTACACCTTC. It translates to CASSSGTFGAYGYTF.

The J gene is TRBJ2-6, the V gene TRBV7-6; D gene uncertain. V lost 2 bases and J 0 bases, leaving 17 bases between the germline ends. The germline V gene has CDR1 SGHVS and CDR2 FNYEAQ. This CDR3 has 19 residues. The CDR3 DNA sequence: TGTGCCAGCAGCTTAAGGAGTAGAGCAACGTCCTCTGGGGCCAACGTCCTGACTTTC. It is translated as CASSLRSRATSSGANVLTF.

This clone came up once. V usage is TRBV9 and J usage is TRBJ1-1; no definite D call. The CDR3 is 14 amino acids. Germline CDR1 reads SGDLS; CDR2 reads YYNGEE. Between the trimmed V and J ends, which lost 0 bases and 7 bases, there was a span of 13 bases. The CDR3 sequence is CASSVGVADLEAFF. CDR3 coding DNA: TGTGCCAGCAGCGTAGGAGTAGCAGACCTTGAAGCTTTCTTT. The full variable domain, its missing parts supplied by reference TRBV9 and TRBJ1-1, is DSGVTQTPKHLITATGQRVTLRCSPRSGDLSVYWYQQSLDQGLQFLIQYYNGEERAKGNILERFSAQQFPDLHSELNLSSLELGDSALYFCASSVGVADLEAFFGQGTRLTVV.

This chain uses TRBV4-1 with TRBJ2-7, with a possible D match to TRBD1 (5 bases). Trimming shortened V by 5 bases and J by 3 bases, and 23 bases separated the two germline ends. There are 17 residues in the CDR3. Germline CDR1 is MGHRA and CDR2 is YSYEKL. Here the CDR3 reads CASSELMSGFSVYEQYF. As DNA, the CDR3 is TGCGCCAGCAGCGAATTGATGTCAGGGTTTTCTGTCTACGAGCAGTACTTC.